This T cell receptor (beta chain) was captured by sequencing in a study of T cells in Graves' hyperthyroidism and ophthalmopathy. The CDR3 regions of TCR beta were amplified from RNA transcripts. TCR CDR3 underwent first-round RT-PCR with the HTBI primer set. Via MiXCR, TCRdb re-called the multiplex PCR reads, giving one row per CDR3 protein. The sample records some 500,000 distinct CDR3 sequences, about 15% being singletons. This CDR3 spans 14 amino acids. V was cut by 3 bases and J by 2 bases, with 8 bases left in between. Germline CDR1 and CDR2: KGHSY and FQNENV. Sequences were obtained from blood. The rearrangement uses TRBV16 and TRBJ1-3, with D possibly matching TRBD1 (5 bases). The TCR sequence derives from a woman aged 18-29 years with Graves' hyperthyroidism. CDR3 protein: CASSHPGTGNTIYF. As DNA, the CDR3 is TGTGCCAGCAGCCATCCAGGGACTGGAAACACCATATATTTT.